The 20 T cell receptor beta chains below were found in one sample sequenced in a study of T cell responses to AZD1222 COVID-19 vaccine listed by TCRdb under 2021. The sample's time point, from its label and the paper: about 28 days (+/-7) after the second vaccine dose. This specimen's treatment or condition label, per the study, means: meningococcal conjugate vaccine given as trial control. Library construction relied on the immunoSEQ multiplex PCR assay. TCRdb mirrors the immuneACCESS table, restricted to in-frame sequences. Some clones are absent from its copies; in checked studies, under half trace to an unresolved V gene, and the reason for the others is unknown. This sample gives approximately 150,000 clones in total; approximately 91% of them show up just once. About 4.9% of the sample rests with the top ten. Sequenced here: peripheral blood, sampled 28 days after the second dose of the MenACWY control vaccine. The origin of the receptors is an adult who received the MenACWY meningococcal vaccine as a control.

The genes are TRBV4-1 and TRBJ2-5; a weak D match, TRBD2 (6 bases). Trimming removed 0 bases at V and 7 bases at J, with 9 bases between. Per the germline V gene, CDR1 is MGHRA and CDR2 is YSYEKL. The CDR3 loop spans 13 amino acids. The CDR3 coding sequence is TGCGCCAGCAGCCAAGACAGGAGGGTGACCCAGTACTTC. This sequence encodes CASSQDRRVTQYF.

The rearrangement links TRBV2 to TRBJ1-1, with D possibly being TRBD1 (5 bases). In germline, CDR1 is SNHLY, CDR2 FYNNEI. Deletions cut 11 bases from V and 2 bases from J, with 15 bases between. The CDR3 has 13 amino acids. CDR3: CAGSTELNTEAFF. CDR3 DNA: TGTGCCGGATCGACAGAACTAAACACTGAAGCTTTCTTT.

The chain has TRBV6-5 and TRBJ2-5; 15 bases map to TRBD2. Germline V gene data show CDR1 as MNHEY and CDR2 as SVGAGI. CDR3 length: 16 amino acids. After removal of 2 bases from V and 2 bases from J, the junction contained 0 bases not matched to a gene. The CDR3 DNA sequence: TGTGCCAGCAGTTACGGGACTAGCGGGGGGCAAGAGACCCAGTACTTC. Translation gives CASSYGTSGGQETQYF.

The chain couples TRBV27 to TRBJ1-2, with 9 positions matching TRBD1. V shed 6 bases, J shed 2 bases, and the junction held 7 bases outside the gene matches. CDR3 length equals 15 residues. Germline CDR1 is MNHEY and CDR2 is SMNVEV (reference sequence). The CDR3 nucleotides read TGTGCCAGCAGCTCCCTACAGGGGGCGAACTATGGCTACACCTTC. Its translation is CASSSLQGANYGYTF.

This chain links TRBV11-3 with TRBJ2-7; a possible D gene is TRBD1 (6 bases). CDR1 is SGHNT, CDR2 YENEEA, per germline. The CDR3 consists of 13 residues. Trimming removed 3 bases at V and 5 bases at J, with 11 bases between. The CDR3 loop is CASSFRQADEQYF. The CDR3 DNA follows: TGTGCCAGCAGCTTCCGACAGGCCGACGAGCAGTACTTC.

The chain recombines TRBV2 with TRBJ1-1; D may be TRBD1 (6 bases). V dropped 7 bases and J dropped 3 bases, with 18 bases sitting between them. Germline V gene sequence: CDR1 SNHLY, CDR2 FYNNEI. This CDR3 is built from 15 residues. The CDR3 DNA reads as TGTGCCAGCAAAACAACCGGGGGCTACCACACTGAAGCTTTCTTT. Protein: CASKTTGGYHTEAFF.

The chain has TRBV7-9 and TRBJ1-1, with a possible D match to TRBD1 (6 bases). The germline CDR1 and CDR2 sequences are SEHNR and FQNEAQ (reference sequence). This CDR3 comprises 14 residues. Trimming pared 6 bases from V and 3 bases from J, leaving 14 bases between. The CDR3 DNA is TGTGCCAGCAGACCCGCGGGGGCGGACACTGAAGCTTTCTTT. This sequence encodes CASRPAGADTEAFF.

V gene TRBV5-1 combines with J gene TRBJ1-1, with TRBD1 matching 7 bases. The CDR3 is 14 amino acids. V trimming: 5 bases; J trimming: 4 bases; junction bases outside the gene matches: 8. Per germline, CDR1 SGHRS and CDR2 YFSETQ. The DNA of the CDR3 is TGCGCCAGCAGGGTCGGTGACAGGGCCACTGAAGCTTTCTTT. This codes for CASRVGDRATEAFF.

The rearrangement joins TRBV18 to TRBJ2-5; 8 bases map to TRBD2. This CDR3 has 15 amino acids. Germline loops: CDR1 KGHSH, CDR2 LQKENI. V lost 4 bases, J lost 3 bases, and 7 bases stayed unmatched. CDR3 protein: CASSRNSGTEETQYF. For the CDR3, the DNA is TGTGCCAGCTCACGAAATAGCGGGACTGAAGAGACCCAGTACTTC.

The chain joins TRBV6-5 to TRBJ1-1, with TRBD1 matching over 9 bases. The V and J ends lost 2 bases and 4 bases, in that order; junction bases with no gene match: 5. The CDR3 has 15 amino acids. The germline V gene encodes CDR1 MNHEY and CDR2 SVGAGI. The CDR3 DNA is TGTGCCAGCAGTTACAACCGGGACAGGGCCACTGAAGCTTTCTTT. This gives the protein CASSYNRDRATEAFF.

The genes are TRBV30 and TRBJ2-7, with 7 bases aligning to TRBD1. The trim removed 0 bases at V and 7 bases at J, leaving 12 bases unmatched. Germline CDR1 GTSNPN, CDR2 SVGIG (reference sequence). CDR3 length: 15 amino acids. CDR3 loop: CAWSVERTGAEEQYF. The CDR3 DNA reads as TGTGCCTGGAGTGTCGAACGGACAGGAGCAGAAGAGCAGTACTTC.

V gene TRBV10-3 combines with J gene TRBJ2-7; 9 positions match TRBD2. The CDR3 spans 15 residues. V shed 6 bases, J shed 2 bases, and the junction held 8 bases outside the gene matches. Germline V gene sequence: CDR1 ENHRY, CDR2 SYGVKD. The CDR3 sequence is CAIRPTSGLTYEQYF. The CDR3 region has the DNA TGTGCCATCAGGCCCACTAGCGGGTTAACCTACGAGCAGTACTTC.

The V and J genes are TRBV5-3 and TRBJ2-7; perhaps D is TRBD1 or TRBD2 (5 bases each). TRBV5-3 qualifies as an ORF whose function is uncertain. CDR3 length: 17 residues. V was shortened by 0 bases and J by 5 bases, with 21 bases between the two germline ends. The DNA of the CDR3 is TGTGCCAGAAGCTTGGGCCGGGACCGCCGGGACCGGGACGAGCAGTACTTC. Its protein product is CARSLGRDRRDRDEQYF.

V is TRBV5-6 and J is TRBJ2-3; D ambiguous. Germline lookup yields CDR1 SGHDT and CDR2 YYEEEE. V shed 0 bases and J shed 2 bases, with 10 bases lying between them. The CDR3 has 15 residues. The CDR3 protein is CASSLVDGITDTQYF. The CDR3 bases are TGTGCCAGCAGCTTGGTCGACGGTATCACAGATACGCAGTATTTT. The full variable domain, completed using reference TRBV5-6 and TRBJ2-3, is DAGVTQSPTHLIKTRGQQVTLRCSPKSGHDTVSWYQQALGQGPQFIFQYYEEEERQRGNFPDRFSGHQFPNYSSELNVNALLLGDSALYLCASSLVDGITDTQYFGPGTRLTVL.

The chain couples TRBV29-1 to TRBJ2-1; D remains unclear. The V and J ends lost 8 bases and 0 bases respectively, with 14 bases between them. This CDR3 contains 14 residues. The germline V gene has CDR1 SQVTM and CDR2 ANQGSEA. The CDR3 is CSTVDQSSYNEQFF. The DNA of the CDR3 is TGCAGCACTGTGGACCAGAGCTCCTACAATGAGCAGTTCTTC.

This clone was detected ten times or more. The CDR3 nucleotides are TGTGCCAGCAGCCTGGTCTTACTGGAGACCCAGTACTTC. The encoded protein is CASSLVLLETQYF. V gene TRBV5-6 combines with J gene TRBJ2-5; D gene unclear. Germline assignment: CDR1 SGHDT and CDR2 YYEEEE. Trimming took off 4 bases at V and 5 bases at J, with 12 bases between the two ends. CDR3 length: 13 residues.

The V gene is TRBV27, the J gene TRBJ1-2; D not certain. Germline CDR1 MNHEY, CDR2 SMNVEV (reference sequence). The CDR3 length is 14 residues. Deletions cut 6 bases from V and 6 bases from J, with 17 bases between. CDR3 sequence reads: CASSPMAPSDGYTF. CDR3 nucleotides: TGTGCCAGCAGCCCCATGGCGCCGTCGGATGGCTACACCTTC.

The V and J genes are TRBV2 and TRBJ2-1; the D gene is possibly TRBD2 (5 bases). Trimming shortened V by 4 bases and J by 7 bases, and 11 bases separated the two germline ends. The CDR3 spans 13 residues. Germline CDR1 SNHLY, CDR2 FYNNEI. The chain's CDR3 is CASSVIRENEQFF. The CDR3 DNA reads TGTGCCAGCAGTGTCATTCGGGAAAATGAGCAGTTCTTC. Using reference TRBV2 and TRBJ2-1 for the parts outside the CDR3, the full variable domain is EPEVTQTPSHQVTQMGQEVILRCVPISNHLYFYWYRQILGQKVEFLVSFYNNEISEKSEIFDDQFSVERPDGSNFTLKIRSTKLEDSAMYFCASSVIRENEQFFGPGTRLTVL.

The chain joins TRBV5-5 to TRBJ1-1; 9 bases line up with TRBD1. Germline CDR1 is SGHKS and CDR2 is YYEKEE (reference sequence). J was trimmed by 4 bases and V by 4 bases; bases with no gene match: 11. This CDR3 has 16 amino acids. The CDR3 loop is CASSRDRGRIGTEAFF. DNA of the CDR3: TGTGCCAGCAGCAGAGACAGGGGGAGGATTGGCACTGAAGCTTTCTTT.

The V call is TRBV6-1, the J call TRBJ1-2; D possibly corresponds to TRBD1 (6 bases). CDR1 is MNHNS, CDR2 SASEGT, per germline. Trimming took off 1 base at V and 3 bases at J, with 12 bases between the two ends. This CDR3 has 15 residues. The chain's CDR3 is CASSEGVGGYYGYTF. The CDR3 DNA follows: TGTGCCAGCAGTGAAGGGGTAGGGGGATACTATGGCTACACCTTC.